The 21 T cell receptor beta chains presented below share a single source sample, sequenced in a study of CD8 T cells in ankylosing spondylitis. TCRdb reanalysed the 5' RACE reads using MiXCR and keeps one entry per CDR3 protein. The sample lists 110,000 to 150,000 distinct CDR3 sequences; approximately 8.4% were seen once. Sequences were obtained from synovial fluid, either unsorted or a sorted T cell fraction (not recorded which). Receptors originate from a male donor with ankylosing spondylitis.

The V call is TRBV7-2, the J call TRBJ1-2; 9 bases line up with TRBD1. The CDR3 length is 16 residues. Trimming at V came to 2 bases and at J to 4 bases, leaving 8 bases not matched to a gene. Germline lookup yields CDR1 SGHTA and CDR2 FQGNSA. For the CDR3, the DNA is TGTGCCAGCAGCTTATTCCAGGACAGGGGAGTCTATGGCTACACCTTC. As protein: CASSLFQDRGVYGYTF.

This clonotype has ten or more counts. This chain joins TRBV7-2 and TRBJ1-2; perhaps TRBD1 as D (5 bases). The CDR3 is made up of 14 amino acids. The V end lost 5 bases, the J end lost 2 bases, and 12 bases lay between the germline ends. Per the germline V gene, CDR1 is SGHTA and CDR2 is FQGNSA. In DNA, the CDR3 is TGTGCCAGCAGCCCTGGGACGCAGAACTATGGCTACACCTTC. Translated: CASSPGTQNYGYTF. Based on the CDR3 plus reference TRBV7-2 and TRBJ1-2, the full variable domain is GAGVSQSPSNKVTEKGKDVELRCDPISGHTALYWYRQSLGQGLEFLIYFQGNSAPDKSGLPSDRFSAERTGGSVSTLTIQRTQQEDSAVYLCASSPGTQNYGYTFGSGTRLTVV.

The V gene is TRBV30, the J gene TRBJ2-7; 9 bases agree with TRBD1. V shed 1 base, J shed 3 bases, and the junction held 7 bases outside the gene matches. The CDR3 is made up of 15 amino acids. Germline CDR1 is GTSNPN and CDR2 is SVGIG (reference sequence). The CDR3 DNA is TGTGCCTGGAGTGCTGCGGGACAGGGAGGCTACGAGCAGTACTTC. Translation: CAWSAAGQGGYEQYF.

The chain employs TRBV30 and TRBJ2-1; no definite D call. The CDR3 runs to 15 residues. The V gene's germline CDR1 is GTSNPN and CDR2 SVGIG (reference sequence). Trimming cost V 3 bases and J 7 bases, with 19 bases left between them. CDR3 sequence reads: CAWSDNPLDGNEQFF. The CDR3 DNA follows: TGTGCCTGGAGCGACAATCCTTTGGACGGGAATGAGCAGTTCTTC.

V is TRBV5-4 and J is TRBJ2-1, with D possibly being TRBD2 (6 bases). The germline V gene has CDR1 SGHNT and CDR2 YYREEE (reference sequence). Trimming left V 7 bases short and J 4 bases short, with 12 bases between. The CDR3 is 13 amino acids. For the CDR3, the DNA is TGTGCCAGCCGGAGGGCGACTTACAATGAGCAGTTCTTC. This translates into CASRRATYNEQFF. The full variable domain, its missing parts supplied by reference TRBV5-4 and TRBJ2-1, is ETGVTQSPTHLIKTRGQQVTLRCSSQSGHNTVSWYQQALGQGPQFIFQYYREEENGRGNFPPRFSGLQFPNYSSELNVNALELDDSALYLCASRRATYNEQFFGPGTRLTVL.

This clonotype was picked up many times. V usage is TRBV7-2 and J usage is TRBJ2-5; D call uncertain. The CDR3 extends over 13 amino acids. Trimming took off 7 bases at V and 4 bases at J, with 13 bases between the two ends. Germline V gene data show CDR1 as SGHTA and CDR2 as FQGNSA. The CDR3 nucleotides are TGTGCCAGCACTCCGACTGCTGGAGAGACCCAGTACTTC. It codes for CASTPTAGETQYF.

This clonotype was detected many times. The chain recombines TRBV6-5 with TRBJ1-2, with unresolved D. This CDR3 contains 11 residues. Germline V gene data show CDR1 as MNHEY and CDR2 as SVGAGI. The V end was cut by 1 base, the J end by 7 bases, with 4 bases between. The CDR3 nucleotides read TGTGCCAGCAGTTACTGGGGTGGCTACACCTTC. Its protein product is CASSYWGGYTF.

The CDR3: CASGRGGQGAHEQYF. DNA for the CDR3: TGTGCCAGCGGACGAGGGGGACAGGGGGCCCACGAGCAGTACTTC. This chain links TRBV2 with TRBJ2-7; 12 nucleotides align to TRBD1. Germline CDR1 and CDR2: SNHLY and FYNNEI. The CDR3 sequence is 15 residues long. With 8 bases clipped from V and 5 bases from J, the junction kept 10 bases outside the gene matches.

This clonotype was recorded at least ten times. The rearrangement joins TRBV9 to TRBJ1-4, with a tentative D call TRBD1 (6 bases). Trimming left V 3 bases short and J 8 bases short, with 17 bases between. Germline lookup yields CDR1 SGDLS and CDR2 YYNGEE. This CDR3 comprises 15 residues. Here the CDR3 DNA reads TGTGCCAGCAGCGACCTCAGGGGAGGCGGCGAAAAACTGTTTTTT. It encodes CASSDLRGGGEKLFF.

This clonotype was seen more than once but under ten times. CDR3 loop: CASSEVITSNTGELFF. The CDR3, as DNA: TGTGCCAGCAGTGAAGTTATTACCTCGAACACCGGGGAGCTGTTTTTT. The genes are TRBV6-1 and TRBJ2-2; D gene ambiguous. The CDR3 extends over 16 amino acids. The germline gives CDR1 MNHNS, CDR2 SASEGT. With 1 base removed from V and 0 bases from J, the gap between germline ends came to 9 bases.

Many counts were recorded for this clonotype. This sequence joins TRBV18 and TRBJ1-1; D is uncertain. Germline assignment: CDR1 KGHSH and CDR2 LQKENI. The V gene lost 3 bases and the J gene lost 8 bases, with 10 bases spanning the gap. The CDR3 has 12 residues. The CDR3 DNA reads TGTGCCAGCTCACCCACCGCCGCAGAAGCTTTCTTT. This translates into CASSPTAAEAFF.

The chain employs TRBV27 and TRBJ1-3; D gene unclear. Germline loops: CDR1 MNHEY, CDR2 SMNVEV (reference sequence). V was trimmed by 7 bases and J by 9 bases, leaving 19 bases between them. The CDR3 is 14 residues long. The CDR3 is CASKSYPSLPTIYF. CDR3 in DNA: TGTGCCAGCAAAAGTTACCCATCACTTCCCACCATATATTTT.

This clonotype has a count of ten or more. The chain combines TRBV20-1 with TRBJ2-5, with 7 bases lining up with TRBD1. Germline V lookup: CDR1 DFQATT, CDR2 SNEGSKA (reference sequence). The V gene end was trimmed by 5 bases and the J gene end by 9 bases; junction bases not matched to a gene: 6. The CDR3 is 11 residues long. CDR3 protein: CSALDRLAQYF. The CDR3 DNA follows: TGCAGTGCTCTGGACAGGTTGGCCCAGTACTTC.

This chain joins TRBV18 and TRBJ2-7; tentatively, D is TRBD2 (5 bases). V lost 3 bases, J lost 6 bases, and 12 bases lay in between. The germline V gene encodes CDR1 KGHSH and CDR2 LQKENI. The CDR3 has 13 residues. The CDR3 loop is CASSPRTGLEQYF. For the CDR3, the DNA is TGTGCCAGCTCACCCAGGACTGGCCTCGAGCAGTACTTC.

In its sample, this clonotype was seen many times. The chain is built from TRBV10-3 and TRBJ1-1, with D unclear. The germline V gene has CDR1 ENHRY and CDR2 SYGVKD. CDR3 length equals 13 residues. Trimming pared 7 bases from V and 3 bases from J, leaving 12 bases between. CDR3 sequence: CAIKDAGDTEAFF. CDR3 DNA sequence: TGTGCCATCAAAGACGCTGGGGACACTGAAGCTTTCTTT.

This clonotype appeared many times. The chain links TRBV25-1 to TRBJ1-2; the D gene is possibly TRBD1 (5 bases). CDR3 length equals 12 residues. Germline CDR1 MGHDK, CDR2 SYGVNS. The ends were cut back, 0 bases at V and 8 bases at J, with 7 bases in the middle. DNA of the CDR3: TGTGCCAGCAGTGAATATTGGGGGGGCTACACCTTC. The encoded protein is CASSEYWGGYTF.

The table lists this clonotype with many counts. The rearrangement joins TRBV5-1 to TRBJ2-5, with D uncertain. Trimming took off 2 bases at V and 2 bases at J, with 7 bases between the two ends. The CDR3 is 13 residues long. Germline CDR1 SGHRS, CDR2 YFSETQ. This chain's CDR3 is CASSLSHQETQYF. The CDR3 DNA follows: TGCGCCAGCAGCTTAAGCCATCAAGAGACCCAGTACTTC.

This clonotype was recorded a few times. The rearrangement joins TRBV7-2 to TRBJ1-2; 7 positions agree with TRBD1. Trimming cost V 3 bases and J 4 bases; bases outside gene matches: 11. Germline assignment: CDR1 SGHTA and CDR2 FQGNSA. The CDR3 is 16 amino acids. The CDR3 protein is CASSFQGGGKGYGYTF. The CDR3 bases are TGTGCCAGCAGCTTCCAAGGAGGGGGCAAGGGCTATGGCTACACCTTC.

In its sample, this clonotype was seen a few times. V usage is TRBV6-1 and J usage is TRBJ2-3; D uncertain. The CDR3 runs to 13 residues. V lost 5 bases and J lost 2, with 8 bases in between. In germline, CDR1 is MNHNS, CDR2 SASEGT. CDR3 in DNA: TGTGCCAGCAGTAGGCAGATCACAGATACGCAGTATTTT. This codes for CASSRQITDTQYF.

This clonotype was seen more than once but under ten times. The gene calls are TRBV7-6 and TRBJ2-7; D is undetermined. From germline, CDR1 is SGHVS and CDR2 FNYEAQ. Trimming stripped 1 base from V and 5 bases from J, with 6 bases between. CDR3 size: 12 residues. CDR3 loop: CASSLVPHEQYF. CDR3 nucleotides: TGTGCCAGCAGCTTAGTCCCCCACGAGCAGTACTTC.

This clonotype has a handful of counts. The V and J genes are TRBV30 and TRBJ1-2; no definite D call. From germline, CDR1 is GTSNPN and CDR2 SVGIG (reference sequence). Trimming pared 1 base from V and 3 bases from J, leaving 9 bases between. There are 13 residues in the CDR3. CDR3 amino acids: CAWSGATHYGYTF. Here the CDR3 DNA reads TGTGCCTGGAGTGGAGCGACCCACTATGGCTACACCTTC.